One sample yielded the 20 T cell receptor beta chains listed below, sequenced in a study of blood T cell repertoires in COVID-19. The repertoire was sequenced with immunoSEQ multiplex PCR; TCRdb's copy has only in-frame clones and lacks some. This table has 130,000 to 150,000 clones, under 90% appearing once. The sample taken for sequencing was peripheral blood. Receptor source: a woman aged 80 or older in a cohort sampled during active or convalescent COVID-19.

V usage is TRBV6-5 and J usage is TRBJ1-1; TRBD1 is a possible D gene (6 bases). With 3 bases removed from V and 10 bases from J, the gap between germline ends came to 12 bases. The CDR3 is made up of 12 amino acids. CDR1 is MNHEY, CDR2 SVGAGI, per germline. CDR3: CASSYTGSRAFF. The CDR3 coding sequence is TGTGCCAGCAGTTATACAGGGTCAAGAGCTTTCTTT.

This clone was seen at least ten times. CDR3 residues: CASSPGQGATNEKLFF. The CDR3 DNA reads TGCGCCAGCAGCCCGGGACAGGGGGCAACTAATGAAAAACTGTTTTTT. V is TRBV4-1 and J is TRBJ1-4; TRBD1 matches 11 bases. Per the germline V gene, CDR1 is MGHRA and CDR2 is YSYEKL. V was pared by 4 bases and J by 0 bases, with 1 base of the junction left unmatched. The CDR3 has 16 residues.

The chain joins TRBV19 to TRBJ1-2; TRBD1 agrees at 11 bases. V shed 7 bases, J shed 4 bases, and the junction held 5 bases outside the gene matches. Germline V CDR1 and CDR2: LNHDA, SQIVND (reference sequence). CDR3 length: 14 residues. The CDR3 reads CASISGTGGYGYTF. In DNA form, the CDR3 reads TGTGCCAGTATCTCCGGGACAGGGGGCTATGGCTACACCTTC.

The chain employs TRBV24-1 and TRBJ2-1; 11 bases are a match to TRBD1. J gave up 7 bases and V 5 bases, and 6 bases lay outside the gene matches. The CDR3 is 15 residues long. Germline-derived CDR1 and CDR2 are KGHDR and SFDVKD. CDR3 protein: CATSGGWDRGNEQFF. CDR3 bases: TGTGCCACCAGTGGGGGCTGGGACAGGGGGAATGAGCAGTTCTTC.

The V gene is TRBV7-8, the J gene TRBJ2-5; no reliable D call. Germline values: CDR1 SGHVS, CDR2 FQNEAQ. This CDR3 spans 18 amino acids. The V gene lost 1 base and the J gene lost 4 bases, with 22 bases spanning the gap. The CDR3 bases are TGTGCCAGCAGCTTAGGGAGAGCCCTTCAAAGGTTACGAGAGACCCAGTACTTC. Residues: CASSLGRALQRLRETQYF.

The chain combines TRBV6-2 or TRBV6-3 with TRBJ2-3, with 8 bases that match TRBD1. Germline assignment: CDR1 MNHEY and CDR2 SVGEGT. The CDR3 spans 18 residues. V dropped 5 bases and J dropped 1; count of bases not matched to a gene: 14. The DNA of the CDR3 is TGTGCCAGCAGTCCGACCATTGGACAGGGTGTCGGCACAGATACGCAGTATTTT. Translation gives CASSPTIGQGVGTDTQYF.

Comments on this clone: Additional DNA sequences in this sample encode the identical CDR3. The rearrangement links TRBV9 to TRBJ2-5; 12 bases match TRBD2. The germline CDR1 and CDR2 sequences are SGDLS and YYNGEE. The CDR3 extends over 16 amino acids. The junction had 4 bases not matched to a gene; V was cut back by 4 bases and J by 0 bases. CDR3 nucleotides: TGTGCCAGCAGCCCCCGACTAGCGGGGGACCAAGAGACCCAGTACTTC. Translating it yields CASSPRLAGDQETQYF.

In DNA, the CDR3 is TGTGCCAGCAGCCAAGGGATACAGGGGGCAGAGACCCAGTACTTC. Translated, it gives CASSQGIQGAETQYF. J is TRBJ2-5 and V is TRBV3-1 (or the pseudogene TRBV3-2), with TRBD1 matching over 9 bases. Germline values: CDR1 LGHDT, CDR2 YNNKEL (reference sequence). J lost 4 bases, V lost 1 base, and 4 bases had no gene match. The CDR3 is 15 residues long.

This clone has ten or more counts. The chain uses TRBV3-1 (or the pseudogene TRBV3-2) and TRBJ1-1; no firm D call. With 1 base removed from V and 8 bases from J, the gap between germline ends came to 11 bases. Germline V lookup: CDR1 LGHDT, CDR2 YNNKEL (reference sequence). The CDR3 has 13 amino acids. CDR3 coding DNA: TGTGCCAGCAGCCAAGTTAGAAGCGGGGAAGCTTTCTTT. Its translation: CASSQVRSGEAFF.

This clone was recorded a few times. The chain combines TRBV18 with TRBJ2-1; D is possibly TRBD1 (6 bases). Germline V gives CDR1 KGHSH, CDR2 LQKENI. The ends were cut back, 0 bases at V and 1 base at J, with 10 bases in the middle. The CDR3 length is 16 residues. The DNA for the CDR3 is TGTGCCAGCTCACCACCCAGCAGGGGATCCTACAATGAGCAGTTCTTC. It codes for CASSPPSRGSYNEQFF.

V is TRBV27 and J is TRBJ1-4; a weak D match, TRBD1 (6 bases). Between the trimmed V and J ends, which lost 6 bases and 5 bases, there was a span of 10 bases. CDR3 length equals 13 residues. Germline V CDR1 and CDR2: MNHEY, SMNVEV (reference sequence). CDR3 in DNA: TGTGCCAGCAGGCCAGGGGTAAATGAAAAACTGTTTTTT. Translation: CASRPGVNEKLFF.

This clone was seen more than once but under ten times. The rearrangement uses TRBV2 and TRBJ2-6; possibly TRBD1 for D (6 bases). This CDR3 has 15 amino acids. Trimming left V 6 bases short and J 0 bases short, with 9 bases between. The germline CDR1 and CDR2 sequences are SNHLY and FYNNEI. Here the CDR3 DNA reads TGTGCCAGCAGACCCAGGGGCTCTGGGGCCAACGTCCTGACTTTC. The encoded protein is CASRPRGSGANVLTF.

This rearrangement joins TRBV7-2 to TRBJ1-6, with a weak D call TRBD1 (6 bases). Germline CDR1 is SGHTA and CDR2 is FQGNSA. CDR3 length: 14 amino acids. The V gene lost 4 bases and the J gene lost 10 bases, with 14 bases spanning the gap. CDR3 coding DNA: TGTGCCAGCAGCTCCTGGACAGTTGACTCACCCCTCCACTTT. It yields the protein CASSSWTVDSPLHF.

The chain recombines TRBV5-5 with TRBJ1-2; D is undetermined. The CDR3 contains 15 residues. V gave up 0 bases and J gave up 3 bases, with 12 bases separating them. Germline assignment: CDR1 SGHKS and CDR2 YYEKEE (reference sequence). The CDR3 is CASSLDADVDYGYTF. The CDR3 nucleotides read TGTGCCAGCAGCTTGGATGCAGATGTGGACTATGGCTACACCTTC.

The chain recombines TRBV29-1 with TRBJ1-4; 7 nucleotides agree with TRBD1. The CDR3 extends over 13 amino acids. Germline CDR1 is SQVTM and CDR2 is ANQGSEA. Losses at the gene ends were 6 bases for V and 5 bases for J; bases not matched to a gene: 6. In DNA form, the CDR3 reads TGCAGCGTGACCGGGACAGAGAATGAAAAACTGTTTTTT. Encoded protein: CSVTGTENEKLFF.

This clone has more than one count but fewer than ten. The chain links TRBV5-6 to TRBJ1-6, with 7 bases aligning to TRBD1. CDR1 and CDR2 (germline): SGHDT, YYEEEE. The CDR3 sequence is 19 residues long. The V segment lost 4 bases and the J segment 7 bases; nucleotides outside the gene matches: 20. DNA for the CDR3: TGTGCCAGCAGCGGGGGGACAGAGGCTTGGGGCGCGACAAATTCACCCCTCCACTTT. Translation gives CASSGGTEAWGATNSPLHF.

At least ten counts were recorded for this clone. The gene calls are TRBV4-1 and TRBJ1-2; 7 nucleotides line up with TRBD1. The V segment lost 6 bases and the J segment 1 base; nucleotides outside the gene matches: 5. CDR3 length: 14 residues. The germline gives CDR1 MGHRA, CDR2 YSYEKL. The CDR3 here is CASRKTGSNYGYTF. For the CDR3, the DNA is TGCGCCAGCAGAAAGACAGGGAGTAACTATGGCTACACCTTC.

The gene calls are TRBV29-1 and TRBJ2-1; 7 bases agree with TRBD2. The CDR3 consists of 13 residues. CDR1 and CDR2 (germline): SQVTM, ANQGSEA. The CDR3 is CSAEAGDRNEQFF. CDR3 nucleotide sequence: TGCAGTGCCGAGGCGGGGGATAGGAATGAGCAGTTCTTC.

The chain is built from TRBV3-1 (or the pseudogene TRBV3-2) and TRBJ1-2, with unresolved D. The CDR3 loop spans 15 amino acids. Germline loops: CDR1 LGHDT, CDR2 YNNKEL (reference sequence). The V and J ends lost 4 bases and 0 bases respectively, with 12 bases between them. This CDR3 is CASSPVTVSNYGYTF. DNA of the CDR3: TGTGCCAGCAGCCCCGTTACAGTATCTAACTATGGCTACACCTTC.

The chain employs TRBV6-1 and TRBJ2-7; 7 nucleotides agree with TRBD1. CDR3 length equals 13 residues. Germline V lookup: CDR1 MNHNS, CDR2 SASEGT. The CDR3 nucleotides read TGTGCCGGCAGTGACAGGGCGAGGAACGAGCAGTACGTC. It codes for CAGSDRARNEQYV.